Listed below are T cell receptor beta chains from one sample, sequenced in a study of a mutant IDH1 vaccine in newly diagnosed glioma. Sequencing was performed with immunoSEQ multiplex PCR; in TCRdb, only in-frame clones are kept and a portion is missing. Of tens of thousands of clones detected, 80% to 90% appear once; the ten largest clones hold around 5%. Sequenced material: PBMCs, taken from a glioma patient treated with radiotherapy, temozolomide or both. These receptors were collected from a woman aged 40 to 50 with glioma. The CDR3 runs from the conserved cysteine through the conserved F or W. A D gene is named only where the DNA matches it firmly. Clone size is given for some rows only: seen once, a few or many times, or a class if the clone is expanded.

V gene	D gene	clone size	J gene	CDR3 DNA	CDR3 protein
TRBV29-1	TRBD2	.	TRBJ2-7	TGCAGCGTCTTTAGCGGGAGCACCTACGAGCAGTACTTC	CSVFSGSTYEQYF
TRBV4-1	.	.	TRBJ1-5	TGCGCCAGCAGCCAAGTTCCCCCACAGGAAGCGAATCAGCCCCAGCATTTT	CASSQVPPQEANQPQHF
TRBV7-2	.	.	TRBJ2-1	TGTGCCAGCAGCCCCCAAAGGGACATCAACAATGAGCAGTTCTTC	CASSPQRDINNEQFF
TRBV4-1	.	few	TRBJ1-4	TGCGCCAGCAGCCAAGTTGGTCTGGGGAATAATGAAAAACTGTTTTTT	CASSQVGLGNNEKLFF
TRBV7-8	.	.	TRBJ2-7	TGTGCCAGCAGCCCCCTCCGGACTGGGTGGGCCATCTTC	CASSPLRTGWAIF
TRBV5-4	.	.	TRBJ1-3	TGTGCCAGCAGCTTGGGGGGGGCGACCCGGAACACCATATATTTT	CASSLGGATRNTIYF
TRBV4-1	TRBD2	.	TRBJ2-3	TGCGCCAGCAGCCACTCCGGGACTAGGGGAGATACGCAGTATTTT	CASSHSGTRGDTQYF
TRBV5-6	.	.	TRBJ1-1	TGTGCCAGCAGCAGGGTCTGGAACACTGAAGCTTTCTTT	CASSRVWNTEAFF
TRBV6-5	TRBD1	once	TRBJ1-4	TGTGCCAGCAGTCGTTCCGGACAGGGTGGTGAAAAACTGTTTTTT	CASSRSGQGGEKLFF
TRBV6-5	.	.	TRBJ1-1	TGTGCCAGCAGTTACCCCACAGCAGGGAGAACTTCTGAAGCTTTCTTT	CASSYPTAGRTSEAFF
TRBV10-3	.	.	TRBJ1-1	TGTGCCACCAAAGCCACAGGCTACACTGAAGCTTTCTTT	CATKATGYTEAFF
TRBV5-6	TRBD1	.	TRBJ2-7	TGTGCCAGCAGCACCGGACAGGGTTTCTACGAGCAGTACTTC	CASSTGQGFYEQYF
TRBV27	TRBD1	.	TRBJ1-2	TGTGCCAGCAGTCCACGACAGGGAACCTCGAGGGGTGGTGGCTACACCTTC	CASSPRQGTSRGGGYTF
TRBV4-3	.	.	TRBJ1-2	TGCGCCAGCAGCCAAGACAGGAGCTATGGCTACACCTTC	CASSQDRSYGYTF
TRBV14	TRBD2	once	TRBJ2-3	TGTGCCAGCAGCCAAATGCGGGGGGGTACAGATACGCAGTATTTT	CASSQMRGGTDTQYF
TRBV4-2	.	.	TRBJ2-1	TGTGCCAGCAGCCAAGAGGGCACCTACAATGAGCAGTTCTTC	CASSQEGTYNEQFF
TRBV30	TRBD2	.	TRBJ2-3	TGTGCCTGGAGTGTAACTAGCGGGAGGGCCTCGCGTCAGTATTTT	CAWSVTSGRASRQYF
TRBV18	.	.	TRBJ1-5	TGTGCCAGCTCACCAGGAGTGGGGAATAGCAATCAGCCCCAGCATTTT	CASSPGVGNSNQPQHF
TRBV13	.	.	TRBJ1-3	TGTGCCAGCAGCCTCAGGGGCTCTGGAAACACCATATATTTT	CASSLRGSGNTIYF
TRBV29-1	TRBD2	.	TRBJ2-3	TGCAGCGTTTTGGCGACTAGCGGTAGCACAGATACGCAGTATTTT	CSVLATSGSTDTQYF
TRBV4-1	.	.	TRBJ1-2	TGCGCCAGCAGCCAAGAATCAGGGACCTATGGCTACACCTTC	CASSQESGTYGYTF
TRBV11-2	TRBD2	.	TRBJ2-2	TGTGCCAGCAGCTGGACTAGCGTTCCGAACACCGGGGAGCTGTTTTTT	CASSWTSVPNTGELFF
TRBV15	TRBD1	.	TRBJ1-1	TGTGCCACCAGCAGAGATCGACAGGGTGGGTTGAACACTGAAGCTTTCTTT	CATSRDRQGGLNTEAFF
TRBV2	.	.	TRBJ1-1	TGTGCCAGCAGCCCGGGGGGACTCACTGAAGCTTTCTTT	CASSPGGLTEAFF
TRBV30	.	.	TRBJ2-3	TGTGCCTGGAGCGGTGGCAGAAACACAGATACGCAGTATTTT	CAWSGGRNTDTQYF
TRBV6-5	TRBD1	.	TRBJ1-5	TGTGCCAGTAGGACAGGGGGCAATCAGCCCCAGCATTTT	CASRTGGNQPQHF
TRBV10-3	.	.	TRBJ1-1	TGTGCCATCAGTGAGTCGGACAGCCCGAACACTGAAGCTTTCTTT	CAISESDSPNTEAFF
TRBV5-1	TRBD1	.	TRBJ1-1	TGCGCCAGCAGCCCAAGACAGGGTGGATCAAACACTGAAGCTTTCTTT	CASSPRQGGSNTEAFF
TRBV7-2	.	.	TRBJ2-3	TGTGCCAGCAGCGTAAGCACAGATACGCAGTATTTT	CASSVSTDTQYF
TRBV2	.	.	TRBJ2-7	TGTGCCAGCAAGGCCAGGGGGGGAACAGGCACCTACGAGCAGTACTTC	CASKARGGTGTYEQYF
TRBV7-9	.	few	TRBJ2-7	TGTGCCAGCAGCTTAGCGCAGGGGTCAATCTACGAGCAGTACTTC	CASSLAQGSIYEQYF
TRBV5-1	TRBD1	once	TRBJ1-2	TGCGCCAGCAGCCCGGGACAGGCCTATGGCTACACCTTC	CASSPGQAYGYTF
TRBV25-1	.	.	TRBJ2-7	TGTGCCAGCAGTGAACCAGGCTCCTACGAGCAGTACTTC	CASSEPGSYEQYF
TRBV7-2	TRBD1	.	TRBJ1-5	TGTGCCAGCAGGCCTGGACAGGGGAGCAATCAGCCCCAGCATTTT	CASRPGQGSNQPQHF
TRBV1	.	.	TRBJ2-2	TGCACCAGCAGCCAAGATCCTGCTTCCGGGACAGGGGTTACCGGGGAGCTGTTTTTT	CTSSQDPASGTGVTGELFF
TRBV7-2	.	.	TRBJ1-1	TGTGCCAGCAGCTATTTACAGCTGAACACTGAAGCTTTCTTT	CASSYLQLNTEAFF
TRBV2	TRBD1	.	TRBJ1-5	TGTGCCAGCAGGGGGACAGGTAATCAGCCCCAGCATTTT	CASRGTGNQPQHF
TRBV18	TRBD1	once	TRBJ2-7	TGTGCCAGCTCACCAACAGGGGTTAATCTCTACGAGCAGTACTTC	CASSPTGVNLYEQYF
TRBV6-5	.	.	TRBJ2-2	TGTGCCAGCAGTTTACGTCGGGACATACCTACCGGGGAGCTGTTTTTT	CASSLRRDIPTGELFF
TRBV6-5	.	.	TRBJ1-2	TGTGCCAGCAGTCCCGGACGGAATGGCTACACCTTC	CASSPGRNGYTF
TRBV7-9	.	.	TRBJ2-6	TGTGCCAGCAGCTTAGTAGTGCAGACCTCTGGGGCCAACGTCCTGACTTTC	CASSLVVQTSGANVLTF
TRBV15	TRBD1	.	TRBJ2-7	TGTGCCACCAGCAGAGACGGGACAGGAGGGCTCAACGAGCAGTACTTC	CATSRDGTGGLNEQYF
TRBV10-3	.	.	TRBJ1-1	TGTGCCATCAGTGCGACAGAGAACACTGAAGCTTTCTTT	CAISATENTEAFF
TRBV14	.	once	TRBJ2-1	TGTGCCAGCAGCCGGGGACCCCTGGGAGGTGAGCAGTTCTTC	CASSRGPLGGEQFF
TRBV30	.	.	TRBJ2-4	TGTGCCTGGAGTGTCGCAGGTGTAGCCAAAAACATTCAGTACTTC	CAWSVAGVAKNIQYF
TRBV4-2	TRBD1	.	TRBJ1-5	TGTGCCAGCAGCCACCATGGGGACAGGGTGGGATATAGCAATCAGCCCCAGCATTTT	CASSHHGDRVGYSNQPQHF
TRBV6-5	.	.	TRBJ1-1	TGTGCCAGCAGTTACAAAATAGGACAGTCGGCTTTCTTT	CASSYKIGQSAFF
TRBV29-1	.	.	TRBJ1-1	TGCAGCGTAAAAGGGATGAACACTGAAGCTTTCTTT	CSVKGMNTEAFF
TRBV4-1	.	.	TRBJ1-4	TGCGCCAGCAGCCAAGATCACGCTCTTGAAAAACTGTTTTTT	CASSQDHALEKLFF
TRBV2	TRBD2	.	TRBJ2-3	TGTGCCAGCAACCCCGGGACTAGCGGGGGGACTACCCGGGGAGATACGCAGTATTTT	CASNPGTSGGTTRGDTQYF
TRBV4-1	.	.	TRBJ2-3	TGCGCCAGCAGCCTCGGGACCCCCACAGATACGCAGTATTTT	CASSLGTPTDTQYF
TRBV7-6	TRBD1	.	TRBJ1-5	TGTGCCAGCAGCTTATACCCGACAGGGCCCTTTAGCAATCAGCCCCAGCATTTT	CASSLYPTGPFSNQPQHF
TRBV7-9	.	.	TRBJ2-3	TGTGCCAGCAGCAATATGGCGGATACGCAGTATTTT	CASSNMADTQYF
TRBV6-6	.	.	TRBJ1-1	TGTGCCAGCAAACGCGAATCCCACACTGAAGCTTTCTTT	CASKRESHTEAFF
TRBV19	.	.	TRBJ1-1	TGTGCCAGTAGTCCACACGACCCGATGAACACTGAAGCTTTCTTT	CASSPHDPMNTEAFF
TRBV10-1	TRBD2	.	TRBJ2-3	TGCGCCAGCAGTGGCGGGGGTGGGACAGATACGCAGTATTTT	CASSGGGGTDTQYF
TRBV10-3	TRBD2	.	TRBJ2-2	TGTGCCATCAGTGATTTACTAGCGGGGGTAAACTTGAACACCGGGGAGCTGTTTTTT	CAISDLLAGVNLNTGELFF
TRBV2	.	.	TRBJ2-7	TGTGCCAGCGTCAGGCTCCCGCCCGACGAGCAGTACTTC	CASVRLPPDEQYF
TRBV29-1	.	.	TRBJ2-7	TGCAGCGTTGAATCCAGGGGCGCCCGGTACGAGCAGTACTTC	CSVESRGARYEQYF
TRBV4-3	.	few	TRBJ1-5	TGCGCCAGCAGCCTCGACAGTCAGTTTTATCAGCCCCAGCATTTT	CASSLDSQFYQPQHF